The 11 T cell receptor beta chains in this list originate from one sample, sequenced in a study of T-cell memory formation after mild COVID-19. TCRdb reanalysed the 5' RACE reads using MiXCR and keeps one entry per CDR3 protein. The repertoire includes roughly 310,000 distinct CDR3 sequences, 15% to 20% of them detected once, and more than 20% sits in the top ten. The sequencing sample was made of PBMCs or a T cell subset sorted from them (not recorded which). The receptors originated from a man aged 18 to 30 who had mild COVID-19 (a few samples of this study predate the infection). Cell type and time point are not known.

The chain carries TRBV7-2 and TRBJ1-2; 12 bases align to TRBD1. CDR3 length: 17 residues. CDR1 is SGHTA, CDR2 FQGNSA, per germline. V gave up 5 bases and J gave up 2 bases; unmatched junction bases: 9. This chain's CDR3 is CASSPPGTGGWNYGYTF. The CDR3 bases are TGTGCCAGCAGCCCGCCCGGGACAGGGGGCTGGAACTATGGCTACACCTTC. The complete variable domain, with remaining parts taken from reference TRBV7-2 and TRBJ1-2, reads GAGVSQSPSNKVTEKGKDVELRCDPISGHTALYWYRQSLGQGLEFLIYFQGNSAPDKSGLPSDRFSAERTGGSVSTLTIQRTQQEDSAVYLCASSPPGTGGWNYGYTFGSGTRLTVV.

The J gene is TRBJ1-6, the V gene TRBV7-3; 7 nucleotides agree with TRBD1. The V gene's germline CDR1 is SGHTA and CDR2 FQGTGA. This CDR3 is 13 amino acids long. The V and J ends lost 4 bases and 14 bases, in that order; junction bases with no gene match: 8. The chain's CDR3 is CASSSGGDSTLHF. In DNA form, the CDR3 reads TGTGCCAGCAGCTCAGGGGGGGACAGCACCCTCCACTTT.

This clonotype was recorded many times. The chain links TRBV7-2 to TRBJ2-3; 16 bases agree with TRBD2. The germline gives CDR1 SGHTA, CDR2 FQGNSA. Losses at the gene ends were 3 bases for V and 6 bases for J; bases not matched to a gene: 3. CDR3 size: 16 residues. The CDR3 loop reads CASSLGLAGGRDTQYF. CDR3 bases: TGTGCCAGCAGCTTGGGACTAGCGGGGGGGCGCGATACGCAGTATTTT.

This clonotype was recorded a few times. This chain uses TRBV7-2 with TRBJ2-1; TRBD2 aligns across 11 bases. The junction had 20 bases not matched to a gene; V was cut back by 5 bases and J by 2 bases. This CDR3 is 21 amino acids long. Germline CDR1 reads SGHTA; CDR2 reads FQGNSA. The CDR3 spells CASSPSSGRLAGGQTYNEQFF. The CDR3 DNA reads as TGTGCCAGCAGCCCCTCCAGTGGTAGGCTAGCGGGGGGCCAAACCTACAATGAGCAGTTCTTC.

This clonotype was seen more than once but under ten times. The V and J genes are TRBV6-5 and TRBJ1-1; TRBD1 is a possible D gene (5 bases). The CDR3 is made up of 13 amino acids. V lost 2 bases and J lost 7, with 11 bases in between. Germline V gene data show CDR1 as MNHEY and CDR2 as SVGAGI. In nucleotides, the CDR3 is TGTGCCAGCAGTTACGTTTCGGGGGGTGAAGCTTTCTTT. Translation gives CASSYVSGGEAFF.

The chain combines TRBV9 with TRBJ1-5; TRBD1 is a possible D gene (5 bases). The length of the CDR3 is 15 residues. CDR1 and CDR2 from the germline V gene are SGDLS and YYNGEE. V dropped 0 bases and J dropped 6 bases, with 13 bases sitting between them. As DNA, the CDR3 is TGTGCCAGCAGCGTAGGGGAAGGGGTCAGTCAGCCCCAGCATTTT. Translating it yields CASSVGEGVSQPQHF.

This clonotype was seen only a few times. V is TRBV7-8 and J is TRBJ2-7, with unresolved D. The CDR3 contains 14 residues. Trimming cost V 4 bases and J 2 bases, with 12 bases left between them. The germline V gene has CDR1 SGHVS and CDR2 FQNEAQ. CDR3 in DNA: TGTGCCAGCAGCTCGCGGACCGCCACCTACGAGCAGTACTTC. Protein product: CASSSRTATYEQYF.

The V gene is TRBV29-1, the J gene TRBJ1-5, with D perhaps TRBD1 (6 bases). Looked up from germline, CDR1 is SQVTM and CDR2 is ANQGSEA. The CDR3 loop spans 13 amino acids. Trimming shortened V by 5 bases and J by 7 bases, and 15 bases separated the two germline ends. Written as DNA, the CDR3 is TGCAGCGTTACACGGGGGCTAGGACAGCCCCAGCATTTT. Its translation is CSVTRGLGQPQHF.

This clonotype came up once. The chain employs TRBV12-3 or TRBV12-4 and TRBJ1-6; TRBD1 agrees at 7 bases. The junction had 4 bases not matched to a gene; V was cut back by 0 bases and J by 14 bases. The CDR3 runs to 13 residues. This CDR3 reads CASSLAQGTALHF. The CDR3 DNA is TGTGCCAGCAGTTTAGCCCAGGGGACAGCCCTCCACTTT.

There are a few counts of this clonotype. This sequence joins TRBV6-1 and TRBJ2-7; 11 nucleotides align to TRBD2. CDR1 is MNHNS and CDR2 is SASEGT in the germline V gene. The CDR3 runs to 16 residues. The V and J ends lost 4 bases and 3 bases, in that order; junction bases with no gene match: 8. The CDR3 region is CASSVLAGESHYEQYF. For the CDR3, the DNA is TGTGCCAGCAGTGTACTAGCGGGGGAGTCGCACTACGAGCAGTACTTC.

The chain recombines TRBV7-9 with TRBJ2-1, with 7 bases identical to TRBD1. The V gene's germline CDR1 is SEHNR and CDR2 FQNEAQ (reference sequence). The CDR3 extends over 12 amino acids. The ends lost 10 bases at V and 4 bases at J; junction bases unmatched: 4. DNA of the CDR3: TGTGCCACCGGACAGGCGTACAATGAGCAGTTCTTC. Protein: CATGQAYNEQFF.